The 9 T cell receptor beta chains in this list originate from one sample, sequenced in a study of beta chain features in type 1 diabetes. The isolated RNA, all of it, was reverse transcribed, so expressed TCRB transcripts were what got sequenced. Profiling relied on immunoSEQ multiplex PCR, and the TCRdb table lists in-frame clones only, not all of them. The sample yields about 620,000 clones, less than 20% seen once. The sequenced sample was naive CD4+ T cells from blood. The source is a man aged 18 to 35 in good health.

This clone showed up just once. The V and J genes are TRBV6-6 and TRBJ1-5; a possible D gene is TRBD1 (6 bases). Germline values: CDR1 MNHNY, CDR2 SVGAGI (reference sequence). Trimming removed 7 bases from V and 6 bases from J, with 16 bases in between. The CDR3 is 14 residues long. CDR3 nucleotide sequence: TGTGCCAGCACTCCGAGGACAGTTAGTCAGCCCCAGCATTTT. As protein: CASTPRTVSQPQHF.

This sequence joins TRBV5-1 and TRBJ1-2, with a weak D call TRBD1 (6 bases). The CDR3 has 15 residues. The germline V gene has CDR1 SGHRS and CDR2 YFSETQ. V dropped 2 bases and J dropped 5 bases, with 16 bases sitting between them. CDR3 amino acids: CASSFGGQGSYGYTF. The CDR3, as DNA: TGCGCCAGCAGCTTCGGGGGTCAGGGGTCTTATGGCTACACCTTC.

The rearrangement links TRBV7-9 to TRBJ2-2; D unresolved. The germline CDR1 and CDR2 sequences are SEHNR and FQNEAQ (reference sequence). The CDR3 consists of 13 residues. Trimming stripped 5 bases from V and 6 bases from J, with 10 bases between. The CDR3 sequence is CASSLLKAGELFF. CDR3 DNA: TGTGCCAGCAGCCTCCTCAAGGCCGGGGAGCTGTTTTTT.

The chain joins TRBV19 to TRBJ2-5, with TRBD1 matching over 8 bases. Germline V gene lookup returns CDR1 LNHDA and CDR2 SQIVND (reference sequence). V lost 5 bases and J lost 10; bases outside the gene matches: 12. The CDR3 length is 14 residues. This chain's CDR3 is CASSAWTGTRSQYF. CDR3 sequence (DNA): TGTGCCAGTAGTGCCTGGACAGGGACGAGAAGCCAGTACTTC.

This clone was counted only a few times. The chain links TRBV7-9 to TRBJ2-3, with 7 bases identical to TRBD1. CDR3 length: 16 amino acids. V was pared by 3 bases and J by 1 base, with 7 bases of the junction left unmatched. The germline CDR1 and CDR2 sequences are SEHNR and FQNEAQ (reference sequence). The CDR3 protein is CASSFIPGQGTDTQYF. The DNA for the CDR3 is TGTGCCAGCAGCTTTATCCCCGGACAGGGCACAGATACGCAGTATTTT.

This clone turned up a few times. The rearrangement joins TRBV5-4 to TRBJ2-5, with D perhaps assigned TRBD1 or TRBD2 (5 bases each). Per germline, CDR1 SGHNT and CDR2 YYREEE (reference sequence). V was trimmed by 2 bases and J by 5 bases, leaving 13 bases between them. The CDR3 has 14 residues. CDR3 DNA sequence: TGTGCCAGCAGCTTTGGGGGTCTGGGGGAGACCCAGTACTTC. Translation gives CASSFGGLGETQYF.

The genes are TRBV6-6 and TRBJ2-1; D gene ambiguous. Germline assignment: CDR1 MNHNY and CDR2 SVGAGI (reference sequence). The CDR3 loop spans 13 amino acids. V gave up 6 bases and J gave up 2 bases, with 8 bases separating them. CDR3 protein: CASREKTYNEQFF. The DNA of the CDR3 is TGTGCCAGCAGGGAGAAGACCTACAATGAGCAGTTCTTC.

This sequence joins TRBV28 and TRBJ2-4; unclear D gene. V was cut by 3 bases and J by 5 bases, with 8 bases left in between. Germline V gene lookup returns CDR1 MDHEN and CDR2 SYDVKM. The CDR3 loop spans 13 amino acids. The CDR3 here is CASSFPVENIQYF. The CDR3, as DNA: TGTGCCAGCAGTTTCCCAGTGGAAAACATTCAGTACTTC.

A few counts support this clone. V and J are TRBV4-1 and TRBJ1-2; possibly TRBD1 for D (6 bases). Germline V gene lookup returns CDR1 MGHRA and CDR2 YSYEKL. V was clipped by 1 base and J by 7 bases, with 10 bases between them. The CDR3 is made up of 13 amino acids. The CDR3 loop reads CASSQAGERGYTF. The CDR3 DNA follows: TGCGCCAGCAGCCAAGCAGGGGAGCGTGGCTACACCTTC.